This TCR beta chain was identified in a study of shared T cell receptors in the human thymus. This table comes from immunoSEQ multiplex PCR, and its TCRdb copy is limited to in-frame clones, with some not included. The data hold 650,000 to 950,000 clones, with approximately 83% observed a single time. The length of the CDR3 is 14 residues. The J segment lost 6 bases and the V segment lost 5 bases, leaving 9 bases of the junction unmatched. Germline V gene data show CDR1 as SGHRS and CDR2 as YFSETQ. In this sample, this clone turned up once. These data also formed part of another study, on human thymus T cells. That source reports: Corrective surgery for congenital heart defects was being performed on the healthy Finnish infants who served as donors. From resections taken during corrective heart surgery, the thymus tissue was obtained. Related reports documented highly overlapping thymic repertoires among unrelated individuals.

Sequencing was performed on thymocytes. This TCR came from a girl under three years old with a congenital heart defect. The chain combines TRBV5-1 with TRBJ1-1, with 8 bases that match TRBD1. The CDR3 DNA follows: TGCGCCAGCAGAGATATTACAGGGGGTGCTGAAGCTTTCTTT. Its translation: CASRDITGGAEAFF. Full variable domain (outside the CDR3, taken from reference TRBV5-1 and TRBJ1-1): KAGVTQTPRYLIKTRGQQVTLSCSPISGHRSVSWYQQTPGQGLQFLFEYFSETQRNKGNFPGRFSGRQFSNSRSEMNVSTLELGDSALYLCASRDITGGAEAFFGQGTRLTVV.